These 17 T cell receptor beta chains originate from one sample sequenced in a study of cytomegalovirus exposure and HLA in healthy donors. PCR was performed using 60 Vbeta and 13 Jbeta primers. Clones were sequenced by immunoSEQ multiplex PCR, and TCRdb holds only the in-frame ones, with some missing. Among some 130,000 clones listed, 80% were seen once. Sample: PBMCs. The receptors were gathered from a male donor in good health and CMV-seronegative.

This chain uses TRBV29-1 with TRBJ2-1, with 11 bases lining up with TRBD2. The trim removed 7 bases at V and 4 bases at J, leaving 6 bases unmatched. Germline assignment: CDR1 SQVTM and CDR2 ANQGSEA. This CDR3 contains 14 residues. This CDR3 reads CSASTSGIYNEQFF. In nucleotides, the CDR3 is TGCAGCGCCTCGACTAGCGGGATTTACAATGAGCAGTTCTTC.

The DNA of the CDR3 is TGCAGCGTTGGACAGGGGGCTAATCAGCCCCAGCATTTT. Its protein is CSVGQGANQPQHF. The V gene is TRBV29-1, the J gene TRBJ1-5; TRBD1 matches 10 bases. V lost 4 bases and J lost 4; bases outside the gene matches: 1. The CDR3 has 13 amino acids. CDR1 and CDR2 from the germline V gene are SQVTM and ANQGSEA. Full variable domain (remainder filled in from reference TRBV29-1 and TRBJ1-5): SAVISQKPSRDICQRGTSLTIQCQVDSQVTMMFWYRQQPGQSLTLIATANQGSEATYESGFVIDKFPISRPNLTFSTLTVSNMSPEDSSIYLCSVGQGANQPQHFGDGTRLSIL.

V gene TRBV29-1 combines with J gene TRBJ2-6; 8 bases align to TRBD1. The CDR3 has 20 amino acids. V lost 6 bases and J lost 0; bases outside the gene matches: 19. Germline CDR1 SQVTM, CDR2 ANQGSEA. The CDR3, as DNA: TGCAGCGTGATGGGGACAGGTCGACCTGGGACGGTCTCTGGGGCCAACGTCCTGACTTTC. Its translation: CSVMGTGRPGTVSGANVLTF. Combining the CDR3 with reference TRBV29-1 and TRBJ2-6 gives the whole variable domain SAVISQKPSRDICQRGTSLTIQCQVDSQVTMMFWYRQQPGQSLTLIATANQGSEATYESGFVIDKFPISRPNLTFSTLTVSNMSPEDSSIYLCSVMGTGRPGTVSGANVLTFGAGSRLTVL.

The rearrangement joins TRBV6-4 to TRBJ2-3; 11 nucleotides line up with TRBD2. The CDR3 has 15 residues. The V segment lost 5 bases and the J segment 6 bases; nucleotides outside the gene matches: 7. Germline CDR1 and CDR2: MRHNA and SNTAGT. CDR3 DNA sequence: TGTGCCAGCAGTCCGACTAGCGGGAACTCCGATACGCAGTATTTT. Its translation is CASSPTSGNSDTQYF.

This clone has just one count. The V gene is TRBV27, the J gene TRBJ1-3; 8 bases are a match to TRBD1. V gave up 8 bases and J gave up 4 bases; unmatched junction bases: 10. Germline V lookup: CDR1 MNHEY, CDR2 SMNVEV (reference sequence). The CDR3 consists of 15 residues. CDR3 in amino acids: CASGIRGLFGNTIYF. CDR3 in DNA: TGTGCCAGCGGTATCAGGGGGCTGTTCGGAAACACCATATATTTT.

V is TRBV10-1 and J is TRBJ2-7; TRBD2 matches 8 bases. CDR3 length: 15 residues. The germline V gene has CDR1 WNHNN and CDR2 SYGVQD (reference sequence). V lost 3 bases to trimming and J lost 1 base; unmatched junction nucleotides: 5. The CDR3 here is CASSDPGGSSYEQYF. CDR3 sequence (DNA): TGCGCCAGCAGTGATCCGGGGGGGAGTTCCTACGAGCAGTACTTC.

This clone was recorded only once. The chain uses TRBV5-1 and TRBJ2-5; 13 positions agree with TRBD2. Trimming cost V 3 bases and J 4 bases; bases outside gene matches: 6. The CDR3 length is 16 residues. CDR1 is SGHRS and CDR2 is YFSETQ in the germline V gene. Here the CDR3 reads CASSYDTSGGGETQYF. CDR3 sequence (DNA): TGCGCCAGCAGCTATGACACTAGCGGGGGGGGAGAGACCCAGTACTTC.

In nucleotides, the CDR3 is TGTGCCAGCAGCTCCCTAGGGGGGAGGGCTGAAGCTTTCTTT. It is translated as CASSSLGGRAEAFF. This sequence joins TRBV11-2 and TRBJ1-1, with TRBD1 as a possible D gene (6 bases). Trimming left V 4 bases short and J 6 bases short, with 15 bases between. The germline V gene has CDR1 SGHAT and CDR2 FQNNGV. The CDR3 sequence is 14 residues long.

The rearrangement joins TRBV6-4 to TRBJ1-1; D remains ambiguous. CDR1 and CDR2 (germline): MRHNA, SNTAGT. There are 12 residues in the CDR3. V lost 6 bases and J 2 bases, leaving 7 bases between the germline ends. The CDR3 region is CASSTVNTEAFF. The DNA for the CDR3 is TGTGCCAGCAGCACGGTCAACACTGAAGCTTTCTTT.

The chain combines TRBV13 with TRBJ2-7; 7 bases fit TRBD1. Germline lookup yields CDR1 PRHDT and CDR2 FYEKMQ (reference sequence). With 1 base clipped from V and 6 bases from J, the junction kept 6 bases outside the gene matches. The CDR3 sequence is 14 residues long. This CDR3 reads CASSLADRRREQYF. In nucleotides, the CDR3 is TGTGCCAGCAGCTTAGCGGACAGGCGTCGCGAGCAGTACTTC.

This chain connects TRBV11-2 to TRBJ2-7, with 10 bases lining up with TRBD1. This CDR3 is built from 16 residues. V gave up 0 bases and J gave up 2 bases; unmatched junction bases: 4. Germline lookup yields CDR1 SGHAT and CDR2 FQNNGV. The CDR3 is CASSLESGTGAYEQYF. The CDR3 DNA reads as TGTGCCAGCAGCTTAGAATCCGGGACAGGGGCCTACGAGCAGTACTTC.

The CDR3 region is CASSSDRGRGQIANTGELFF. DNA of the CDR3: TGTGCCAGCAGTTCTGATCGGGGCAGGGGGCAGATAGCGAACACCGGGGAGCTGTTTTTT. This rearrangement joins TRBV27 to TRBJ2-2; 8 nucleotides line up with TRBD1. This CDR3 has 20 amino acids. Germline V lookup: CDR1 MNHEY, CDR2 SMNVEV (reference sequence). Germline trimming cut 4 bases from V and 0 bases from J; bases unmatched to any gene: 16.

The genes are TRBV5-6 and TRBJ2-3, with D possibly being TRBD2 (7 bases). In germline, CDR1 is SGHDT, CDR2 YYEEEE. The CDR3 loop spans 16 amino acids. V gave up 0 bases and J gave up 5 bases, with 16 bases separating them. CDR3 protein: CASSLVKGGWEDTQYF. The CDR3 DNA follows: TGTGCCAGCAGCTTGGTCAAGGGGGGGTGGGAAGATACGCAGTATTTT.

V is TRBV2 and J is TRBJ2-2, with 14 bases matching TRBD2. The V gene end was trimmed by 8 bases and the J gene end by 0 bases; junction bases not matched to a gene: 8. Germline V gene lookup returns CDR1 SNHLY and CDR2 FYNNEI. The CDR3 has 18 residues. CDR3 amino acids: CASYWTSGGPSNTGELFF. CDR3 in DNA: TGTGCCAGCTACTGGACTAGCGGGGGGCCCTCGAACACCGGGGAGCTGTTTTTT.

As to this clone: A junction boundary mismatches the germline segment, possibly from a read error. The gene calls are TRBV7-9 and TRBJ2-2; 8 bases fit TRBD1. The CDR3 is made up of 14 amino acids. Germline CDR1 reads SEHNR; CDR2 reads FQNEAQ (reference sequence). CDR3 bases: TGTTCCAGCAGCCCGTGGGACAGGACCGGGGAGCTGTTTTTT. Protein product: CSSSPWDRTGELFF.

CDR3 in DNA: TGTGCCAGTAGTTTCCTAGCGGGAAGTGAGCAGTTCTTC. Its translation is CASSFLAGSEQFF. The V and J genes are TRBV19 and TRBJ2-1; 9 nucleotides match TRBD2. Germline CDR1 reads LNHDA; CDR2 reads SQIVND (reference sequence). With 5 bases clipped from V and 9 bases from J, the junction kept 5 bases outside the gene matches. The CDR3 loop spans 13 amino acids.

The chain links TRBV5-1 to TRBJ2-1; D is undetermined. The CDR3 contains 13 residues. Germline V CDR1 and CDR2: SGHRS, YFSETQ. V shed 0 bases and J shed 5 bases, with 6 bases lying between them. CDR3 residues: CASSLDIDNEQFF. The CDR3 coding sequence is TGCGCCAGCAGCTTGGACATCGACAATGAGCAGTTCTTC.